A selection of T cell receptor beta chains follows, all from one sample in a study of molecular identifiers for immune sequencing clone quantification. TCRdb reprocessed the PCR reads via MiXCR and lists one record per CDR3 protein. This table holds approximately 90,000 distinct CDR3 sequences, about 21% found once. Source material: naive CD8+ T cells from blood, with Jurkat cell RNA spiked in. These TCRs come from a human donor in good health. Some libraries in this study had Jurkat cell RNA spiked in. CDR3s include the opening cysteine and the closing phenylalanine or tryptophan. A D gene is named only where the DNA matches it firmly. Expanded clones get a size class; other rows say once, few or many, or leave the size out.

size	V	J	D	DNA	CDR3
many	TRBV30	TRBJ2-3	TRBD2	TGTGCCTGGAGTGCGACTAGCGGGACAGATACGCAGTATTTT	CAWSATSGTDTQYF
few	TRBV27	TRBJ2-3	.	TGTGCCAGCAGTTTGTACAGGGACACAGATACGCAGTATTTT	CASSLYRDTDTQYF
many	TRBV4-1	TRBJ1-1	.	TGCGCCAGCAGCTACGCCCTGAACACTGAAGCTTTCTTT	CASSYALNTEAFF
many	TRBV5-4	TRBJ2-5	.	TGTGCCAGCAACCAAAGGCAGGAAGAGACCCAGTACTTC	CASNQRQEETQYF
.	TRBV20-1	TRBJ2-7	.	TGCAGTGCTAGAGATAACAGAAACTCCTACGGGCAGTACTTC	CSARDNRNSYGQYF
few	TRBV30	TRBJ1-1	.	TGTGCCTGGAGTGTATATGGGGCGATAGGCACTGAAGCTTTCTTT	CAWSVYGAIGTEAFF
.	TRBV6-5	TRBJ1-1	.	TGTGTCAGCAGTTACTCGGGGCTCACTGAAGCTTTCTTT	CVSSYSGLTEAFF
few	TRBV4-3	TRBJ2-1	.	TGCGCCAGCAGCCGGACGGGGCTAGTAAAAATGAGGAATGAGCAGTTCTTC	CASSRTGLVKMRNEQFF
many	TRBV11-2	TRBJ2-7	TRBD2	TGTGCCAGCAGCTTCAACCCGGGGGGCGAGCAGTACTTC	CASSFNPGGEQYF
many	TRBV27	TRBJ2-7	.	TGTGCCAGCAGGGGACCGACCTACGAGCAGTACTTC	CASRGPTYEQYF
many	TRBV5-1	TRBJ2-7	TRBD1	TGCGCCAGCAGCTTCCGAACGGGACAGAACGACGAGCAGTACTTC	CASSFRTGQNDEQYF